Below, one T cell receptor beta chain is given with its context. Its antigen is currently unknown. A 1 in 200,000 to 1 in 1 million T cell depth was the sequencing target. The assay was immunoSEQ multiplex PCR, and TCRdb's table has in-frame clones only and misses some. This table holds 50,000 or so clones, around four fifths found once. The sample comes from a study of cytotoxic CD8 clonotypes in ibrutinib-treated CLL. This CDR3 is built from 13 residues. Findings of the study overall: Before falling back toward baseline at progression, clonality had risen at the time of ibrutinib response. Few clonotypes were public, and these shrank or held steady under treatment.

The chain carries TRBV21-1 and TRBJ1-3; TRBD1, the D gene given by the table, was not confirmed from the DNA. TRBV21-1 is a listed pseudogene. Sequences were derived from PBMCs, sampled after 24 months of ibrutinib treatment. This TCR was recovered from a human donor with chronic lymphocytic leukemia. Here the CDR3 reads CASTPGQGNTIYF. The CDR3 DNA reads as TGTGCCAGCACACCGGGACAGGGAAACACCATATATTTT.